Detailed here is one TCR beta chain. Its antigen is not identified. The data stem from a study of T-cell reconstitution after alpha-beta-depleted transplantation in children. Study results and caveats: Counts and diversity of T cells one year after transplant came mostly from newly produced T cells. The origin of high day-60 TCRbeta diversity in some patients lay in surviving recipient T cells and thymic progenitors. After transplant, at about two months, alpha-beta T cells were reportedly derived from several hundred expanded graft clones.

Using unique molecular identifiers, the investigators prepared the TCRbeta library. TCRdb reprocessed the PCR reads with MiXCR, giving one entry per CDR3 protein. The sample consists of around 960,000 distinct CDR3 sequences, 25% to 35% of them appearing once. The CDR3 totals 13 residues. CDR1 is SQVTM and CDR2 is ANQGSEA in the germline V gene. The V end lost 3 bases, the J end lost 5 bases, and 11 bases lay between the germline ends. The genes are TRBV29-1 and TRBJ1-3; D unresolved. This specimen was PBMCs, mostly from graft donor cells, taken 360 days after TCRalphabeta/CD19-depleted stem cell transplant. The sequence was obtained from a boy younger than two who had a stem cell transplant for SCID, so the T cells may come from the graft donor. The CDR3 reads CSVEEQNRNTIYF. The CDR3 coding sequence is TGCAGCGTTGAGGAGCAAAACCGAAACACCATATATTTT.